The T cell receptor beta chain under discussion was sequenced for a study of prognosis after radiotherapy for stage I lung cancer. Overall study context: Roughly eleven patients had adenocarcinoma tumors, while squamous cell carcinoma tumors were found in roughly seven. Study-level results: In the expanded TCR clones, tumor specificity was not determined.

Worth noting for this clonotype: The antigen remains undetermined.

The authors amplified TCR beta CDR3 from genomic DNA using two-round multiplex PCR. Specific primers for each TRBV and TRBJ gene were what first-round PCR used. Via MiXCR, TCRdb re-called the multiplex PCR reads, giving one row per CDR3 protein. The sample holds about 12,000 distinct CDR3 sequences, roughly 50% seen once. The germline V gene encodes CDR1 MDHEN and CDR2 SYDVKM. V was pared by 4 bases and J by 0 bases, with 4 bases of the junction left unmatched. The CDR3 has 16 amino acids. Source: PBMCs, taken before or after stereotactic body radiation therapy (not recorded which). This sequence joins TRBV28 and TRBJ2-2, with 8 bases identical to TRBD1. The source is a donor aged 50 or older with non-small cell lung cancer. The CDR3 bases are TGTGCCAGCAGTTCGTACAGGGGGACGAACACCGGGGAGCTGTTTTTT. Protein sequence: CASSSYRGTNTGELFF.